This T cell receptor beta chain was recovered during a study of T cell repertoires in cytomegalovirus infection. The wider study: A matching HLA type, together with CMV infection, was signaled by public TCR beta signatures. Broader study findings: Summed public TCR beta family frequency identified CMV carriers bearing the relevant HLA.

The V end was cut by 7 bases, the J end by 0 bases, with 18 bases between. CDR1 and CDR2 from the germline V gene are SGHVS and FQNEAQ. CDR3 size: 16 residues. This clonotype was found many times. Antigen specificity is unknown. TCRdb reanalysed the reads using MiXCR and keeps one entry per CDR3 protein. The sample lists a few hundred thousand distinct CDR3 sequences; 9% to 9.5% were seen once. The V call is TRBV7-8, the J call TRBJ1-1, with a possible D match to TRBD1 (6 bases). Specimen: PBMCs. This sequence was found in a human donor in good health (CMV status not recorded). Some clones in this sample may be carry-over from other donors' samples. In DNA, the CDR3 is TGTGCCAGCACCATGAACAGGGTCAACATGAACACTGAAGCTTTCTTT. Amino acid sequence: CASTMNRVNMNTEAFF. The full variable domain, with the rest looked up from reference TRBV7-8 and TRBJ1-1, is GAGVSQSPRYKVAKRGQDVALRCDPISGHVSLFWYQQALGQGPEFLTYFQNEAQLDKSGLPSDRFFAERPEGSVSTLKIQRTQQEDSAVYLCASTMNRVNMNTEAFFGQGTRLTVV.